This TCR beta chain was identified during a study of T-cell reconstitution after alpha-beta-depleted transplantation in children. Study-wide results and limits: Newly generated T cells supplied most T-cell counts and diversity one year post-transplant. Reported findings indicate that, about two months after transplant, alpha-beta T cells came from several hundred expanded clones, which were derived from non-depleted graft cells. Diversity of TCRbeta at day 60 was high in some patients, arising from surviving recipient T cells and thymic progenitors.

The authors prepared the TCRbeta library with unique molecular identifiers. TCRdb independently ran MiXCR on the PCR reads; one entry per CDR3 protein. The data contain almost 500,000 distinct CDR3 sequences, 10% of them seen just once; the ten biggest clones take up just over 2%. The sample holds a few counts of this clonotype. Its specificity is unknown. Material: PBMCs, obtained before TCRalphabeta/CD19-depleted stem cell transplant. This receptor was taken from a child under 10 years old with inherited bone marrow failure, due to receive a stem cell transplant.

The CDR3 nucleotides read TGCAGTGCTAGCAGGGCTAGTCAGCCCCAGCATTTT. The encoded protein is CSASRASQPQHF. The J gene is TRBJ1-5, the V gene TRBV20-1, with TRBD1 as a possible D gene (5 bases). The CDR3 extends over 12 amino acids. Germline V gene lookup returns CDR1 DFQATT and CDR2 SNEGSKA (reference sequence). Trimming took off 3 bases at V and 6 bases at J, with 9 bases between the two ends.